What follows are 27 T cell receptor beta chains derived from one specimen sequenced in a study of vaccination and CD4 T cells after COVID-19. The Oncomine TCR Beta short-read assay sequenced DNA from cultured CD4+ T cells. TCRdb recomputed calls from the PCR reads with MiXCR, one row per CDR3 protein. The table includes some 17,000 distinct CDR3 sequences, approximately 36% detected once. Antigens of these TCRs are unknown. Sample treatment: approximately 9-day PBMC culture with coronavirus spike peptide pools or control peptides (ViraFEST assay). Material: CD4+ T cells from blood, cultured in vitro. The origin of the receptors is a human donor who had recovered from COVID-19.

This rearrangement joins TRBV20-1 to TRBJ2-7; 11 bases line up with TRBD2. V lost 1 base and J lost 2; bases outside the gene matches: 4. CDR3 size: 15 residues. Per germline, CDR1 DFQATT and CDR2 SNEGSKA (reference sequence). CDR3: CSARAGLAETYEQYF. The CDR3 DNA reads TGCAGTGCTAGAGCGGGACTAGCGGAAACCTACGAGCAGTACTTC.

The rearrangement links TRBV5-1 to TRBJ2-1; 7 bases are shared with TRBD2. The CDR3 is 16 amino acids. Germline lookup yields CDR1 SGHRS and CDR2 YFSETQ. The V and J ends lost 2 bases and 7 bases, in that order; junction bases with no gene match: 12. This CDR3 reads CASSLLARNSMNEQFF. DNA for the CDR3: TGCGCCAGCAGCTTACTAGCGAGGAATTCTATGAATGAGCAGTTCTTC.

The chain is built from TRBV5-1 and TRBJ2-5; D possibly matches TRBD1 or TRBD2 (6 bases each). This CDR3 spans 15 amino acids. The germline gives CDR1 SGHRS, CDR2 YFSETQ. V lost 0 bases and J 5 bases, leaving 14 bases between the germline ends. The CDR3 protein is CASSLDVGGSETQYF. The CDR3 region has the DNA TGCGCCAGCAGCTTGGACGTAGGGGGGAGTGAGACCCAGTACTTC.

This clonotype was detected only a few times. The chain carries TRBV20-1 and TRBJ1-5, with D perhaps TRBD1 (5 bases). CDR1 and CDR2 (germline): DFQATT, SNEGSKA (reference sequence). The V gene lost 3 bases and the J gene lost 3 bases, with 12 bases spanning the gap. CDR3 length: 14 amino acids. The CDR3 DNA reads TGCAGTGCTAGTCGGGGCACCTCCAATCAGCCCCAGCATTTT. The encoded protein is CSASRGTSNQPQHF.

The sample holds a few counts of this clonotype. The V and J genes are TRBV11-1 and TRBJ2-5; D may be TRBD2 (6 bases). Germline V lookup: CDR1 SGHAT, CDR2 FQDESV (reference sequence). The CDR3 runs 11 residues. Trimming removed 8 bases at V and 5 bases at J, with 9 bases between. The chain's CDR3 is CASSLAETQYF. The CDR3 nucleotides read TGTGCCAGCTCCCTAGCGGAGACCCAGTACTTC.

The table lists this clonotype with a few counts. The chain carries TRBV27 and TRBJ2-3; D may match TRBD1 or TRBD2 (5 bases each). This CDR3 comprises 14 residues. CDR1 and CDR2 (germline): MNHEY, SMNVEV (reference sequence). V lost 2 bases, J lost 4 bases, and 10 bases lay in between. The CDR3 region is CASSLGDGADTQYF. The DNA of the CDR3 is TGTGCCAGCAGTTTAGGGGACGGCGCAGATACGCAGTATTTT.

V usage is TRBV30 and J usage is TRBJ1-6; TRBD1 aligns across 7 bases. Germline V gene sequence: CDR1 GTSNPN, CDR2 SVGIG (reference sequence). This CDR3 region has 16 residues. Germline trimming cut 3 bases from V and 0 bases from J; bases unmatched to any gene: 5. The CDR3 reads CAWSRGGRSYNSPLHF. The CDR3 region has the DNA TGTGCCTGGAGCAGGGGGGGCCGCTCCTATAATTCACCCCTCCACTTT.

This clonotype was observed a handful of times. The CDR3 bases are TGTGCCACCAGCAGAGATCCAGGACAGGGAGGTCAGCCCCAGCATTTT. Amino acids: CATSRDPGQGGQPQHF. This rearrangement joins TRBV15 to TRBJ1-5, with TRBD1 matching over 8 bases. CDR3 size: 16 residues. Per germline, CDR1 LNHNV and CDR2 YYDKDF (reference sequence). Germline trimming cut 0 bases from V and 6 bases from J; bases unmatched to any gene: 7.

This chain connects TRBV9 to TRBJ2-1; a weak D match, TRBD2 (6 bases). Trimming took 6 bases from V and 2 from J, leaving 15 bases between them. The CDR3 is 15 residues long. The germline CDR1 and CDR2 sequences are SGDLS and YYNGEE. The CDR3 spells CASTSGTQAYNEQFF. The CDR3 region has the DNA TGTGCCAGCACCTCCGGGACTCAAGCCTACAATGAGCAGTTCTTC.

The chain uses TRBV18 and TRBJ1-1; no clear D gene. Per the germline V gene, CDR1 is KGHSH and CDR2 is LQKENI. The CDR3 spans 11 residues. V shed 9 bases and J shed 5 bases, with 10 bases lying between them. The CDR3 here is CASRARTEAFF. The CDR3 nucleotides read TGTGCCAGTCGGGCTCGGACTGAAGCTTTCTTT.

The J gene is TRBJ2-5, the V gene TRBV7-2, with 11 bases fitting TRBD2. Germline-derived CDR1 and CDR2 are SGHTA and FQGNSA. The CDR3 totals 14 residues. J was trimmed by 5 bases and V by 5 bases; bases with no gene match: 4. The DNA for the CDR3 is TGTGCCAGCAGCCCCGGACTAGCGGGTGAGACCCAGTACTTC. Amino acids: CASSPGLAGETQYF. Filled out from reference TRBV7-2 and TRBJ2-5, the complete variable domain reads GAGVSQSPSNKVTEKGKDVELRCDPISGHTALYWYRQSLGQGLEFLIYFQGNSAPDKSGLPSDRFSAERTGGSVSTLTIQRTQQEDSAVYLCASSPGLAGETQYFGPGTRLLVL.

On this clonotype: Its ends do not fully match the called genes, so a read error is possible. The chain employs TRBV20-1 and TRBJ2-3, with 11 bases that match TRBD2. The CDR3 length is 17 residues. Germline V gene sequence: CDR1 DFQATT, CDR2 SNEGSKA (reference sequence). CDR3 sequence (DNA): TGCAGTGCTAGAGATCCGGGACTAGCGGCCGACACAGGTACGCAGTATTTT. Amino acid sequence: CSARDPGLAADTGTQYF.

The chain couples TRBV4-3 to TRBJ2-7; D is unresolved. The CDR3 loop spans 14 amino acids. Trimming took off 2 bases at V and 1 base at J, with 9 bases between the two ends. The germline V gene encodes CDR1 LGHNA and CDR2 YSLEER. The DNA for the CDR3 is TGCGCCAGCAGCCAATCATATGGTTCCTACGAGCAGTACTTC. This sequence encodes CASSQSYGSYEQYF.

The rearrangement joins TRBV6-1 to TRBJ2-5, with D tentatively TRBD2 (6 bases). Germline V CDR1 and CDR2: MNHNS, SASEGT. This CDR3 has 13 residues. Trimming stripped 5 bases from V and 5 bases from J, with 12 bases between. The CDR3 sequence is CASSRAGWETQYF. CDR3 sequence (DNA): TGTGCCAGCAGTCGGGCGGGATGGGAGACCCAGTACTTC.

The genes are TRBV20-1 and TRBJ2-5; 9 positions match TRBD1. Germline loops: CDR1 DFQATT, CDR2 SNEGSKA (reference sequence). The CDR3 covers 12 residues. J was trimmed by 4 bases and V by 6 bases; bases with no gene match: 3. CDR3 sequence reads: CSAPTGGETQYF. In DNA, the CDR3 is TGCAGTGCGCCGACAGGGGGAGAGACCCAGTACTTC.

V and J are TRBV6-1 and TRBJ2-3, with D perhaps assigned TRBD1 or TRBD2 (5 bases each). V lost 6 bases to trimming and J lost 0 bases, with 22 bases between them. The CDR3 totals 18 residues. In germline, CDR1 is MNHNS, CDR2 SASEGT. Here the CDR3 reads CASSEGRTAVPSTDTQYF. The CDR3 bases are TGTGCCAGCAGCGAGGGACGTACTGCAGTGCCTAGCACAGATACGCAGTATTTT.

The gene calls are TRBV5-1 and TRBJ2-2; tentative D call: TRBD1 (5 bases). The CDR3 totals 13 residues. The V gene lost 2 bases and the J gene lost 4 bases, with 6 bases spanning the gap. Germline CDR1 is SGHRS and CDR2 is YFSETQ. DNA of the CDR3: TGCGCCAGCAGCTTTCAGGGCACCGGGGAGCTGTTTTTT. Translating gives CASSFQGTGELFF.

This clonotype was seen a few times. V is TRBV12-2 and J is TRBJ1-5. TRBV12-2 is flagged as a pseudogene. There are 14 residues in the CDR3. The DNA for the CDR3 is TGTGCAAGTCGCTTATCGGGGTTTGATCAGCCCCAGCATTTT. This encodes CASRLSGFDQPQHF.

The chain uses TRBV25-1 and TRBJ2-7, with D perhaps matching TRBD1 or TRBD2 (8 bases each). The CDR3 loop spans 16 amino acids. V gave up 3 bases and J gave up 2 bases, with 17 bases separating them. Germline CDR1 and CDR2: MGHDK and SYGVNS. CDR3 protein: CASSDTGGLGTYEQYF. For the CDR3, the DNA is TGTGCCAGCAGTGATACAGGGGGACTAGGCACCTACGAGCAGTACTTC.

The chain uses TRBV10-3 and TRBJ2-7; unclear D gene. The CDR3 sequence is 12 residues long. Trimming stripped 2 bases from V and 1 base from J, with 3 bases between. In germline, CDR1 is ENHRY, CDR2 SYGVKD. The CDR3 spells CAISERSYEQYF. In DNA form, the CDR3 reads TGTGCCATCAGTGAGCGTTCCTACGAGCAGTACTTC.

CDR3 region: CATSRVGNYGYTF. The CDR3 DNA reads as TGTGCCACCAGCAGGGTAGGGAACTATGGCTACACCTTC. The chain has TRBV15 and TRBJ1-2; no reliable D call. This CDR3 has 13 amino acids. Trimming stripped 3 bases from V and 2 bases from J, with 7 bases between. Germline CDR1 LNHNV, CDR2 YYDKDF (reference sequence). Filled out from reference TRBV15 and TRBJ1-2, the complete variable domain reads DAMVIQNPRYQVTQFGKPVTLSCSQTLNHNVMYWYQQKSSQAPKLLFHYYDKDFNNEADTPDNFQSRRPNTSFCFLDIRSPGLGDTAMYLCATSRVGNYGYTFGSGTRLTVV.

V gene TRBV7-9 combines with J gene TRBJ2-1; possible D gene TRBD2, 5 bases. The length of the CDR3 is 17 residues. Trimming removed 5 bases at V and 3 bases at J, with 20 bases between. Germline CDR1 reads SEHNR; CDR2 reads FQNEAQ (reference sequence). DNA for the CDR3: TGTGCCAGCAGCCCACCTGAGGGTCGGTTAGGCTACAATGAGCAGTTCTTC. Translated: CASSPPEGRLGYNEQFF.

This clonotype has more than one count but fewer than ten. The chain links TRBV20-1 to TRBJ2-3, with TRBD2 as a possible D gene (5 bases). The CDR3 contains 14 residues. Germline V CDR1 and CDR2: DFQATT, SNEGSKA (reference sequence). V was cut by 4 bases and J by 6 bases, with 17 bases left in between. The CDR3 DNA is TGCAGTGCTACGAACGCGGGCCGTGGGGATACGCAGTATTTT. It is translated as CSATNAGRGDTQYF.

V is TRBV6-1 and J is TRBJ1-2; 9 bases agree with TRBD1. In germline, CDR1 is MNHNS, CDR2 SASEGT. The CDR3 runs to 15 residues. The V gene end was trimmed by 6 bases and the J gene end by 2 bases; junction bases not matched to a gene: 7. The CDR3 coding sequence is TGTGCCAGCAGACTGACAGGGGGTCAAAACTATGGCTACACCTTC. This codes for CASRLTGGQNYGYTF.

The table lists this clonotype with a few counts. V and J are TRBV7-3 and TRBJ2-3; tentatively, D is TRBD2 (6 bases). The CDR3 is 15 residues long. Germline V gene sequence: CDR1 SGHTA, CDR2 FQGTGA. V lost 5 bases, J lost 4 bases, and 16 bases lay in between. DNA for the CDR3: TGTGCCAGCAGCAAGCAGGGACTTCCTGCAGATACGCAGTATTTT. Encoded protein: CASSKQGLPADTQYF. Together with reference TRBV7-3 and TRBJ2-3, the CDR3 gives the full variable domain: GAGVSQTPSNKVTEKGKYVELRCDPISGHTALYWYRQSLGQGPEFLIYFQGTGAADDSGLPNDRFFAVRPEGSVSTLKIQRTERGDSAVYLCASSKQGLPADTQYFGPGTRLTVL.

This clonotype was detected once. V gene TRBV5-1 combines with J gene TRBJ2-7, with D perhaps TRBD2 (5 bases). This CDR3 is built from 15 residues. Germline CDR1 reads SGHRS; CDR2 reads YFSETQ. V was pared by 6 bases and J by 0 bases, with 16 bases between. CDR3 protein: CASTPGSGFSYEQYF. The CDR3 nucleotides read TGCGCCAGCACCCCGGGGAGCGGATTCTCCTACGAGCAGTACTTC.

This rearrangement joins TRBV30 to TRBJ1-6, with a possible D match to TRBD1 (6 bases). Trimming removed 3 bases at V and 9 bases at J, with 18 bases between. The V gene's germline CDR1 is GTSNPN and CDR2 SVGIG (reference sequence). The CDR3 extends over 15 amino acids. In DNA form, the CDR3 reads TGTGCCTGGAGATTAGGACAGAATTCGGTTTCACCCCTCCACTTT. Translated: CAWRLGQNSVSPLHF.